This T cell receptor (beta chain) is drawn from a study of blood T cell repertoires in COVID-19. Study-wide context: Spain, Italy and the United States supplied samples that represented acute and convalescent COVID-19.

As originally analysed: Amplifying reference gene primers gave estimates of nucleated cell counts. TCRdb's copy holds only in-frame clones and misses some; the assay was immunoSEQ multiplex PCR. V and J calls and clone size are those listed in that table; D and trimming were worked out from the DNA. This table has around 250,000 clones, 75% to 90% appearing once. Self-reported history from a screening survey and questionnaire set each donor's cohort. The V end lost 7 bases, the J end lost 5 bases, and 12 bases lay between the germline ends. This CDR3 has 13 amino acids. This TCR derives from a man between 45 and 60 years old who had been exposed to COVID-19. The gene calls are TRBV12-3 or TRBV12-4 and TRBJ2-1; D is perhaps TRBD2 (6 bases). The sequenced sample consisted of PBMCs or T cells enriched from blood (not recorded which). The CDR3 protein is CASNGGPNNEQFF. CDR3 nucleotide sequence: TGTGCCAGCAACGGAGGGCCGAACAATGAGCAGTTCTTC.